The clone carrying this TCR beta chain was observed a single time. The data belong to a study of OX40 agonist ivuxolimab in advanced cancers. Germline CDR1 reads SQVTM; CDR2 reads ANQGSEA. This CDR3 contains 10 residues. V lost 7 bases and J lost 10, with 12 bases in between. Only in-frame clones appear in the TCRdb table, and some are missing; sequencing was by immunoSEQ multiplex PCR. The sample includes roughly 100,000 clones, about 90% of them seen just once. The starting material was CD4+ or CD8+ T cells sorted from blood, obtained in a trial of the OX40 agonist ivuxolimab. The receptor was derived from an adult with an advanced solid tumor such as melanoma, head and neck, liver or kidney cancer. V and J are TRBV29-1 and TRBJ2-3; D remains ambiguous. The CDR3 DNA is TGCAGCGGGGCCCAGGCTGCGCAGTATTTT. Protein: CSGAQAAQYF.